The T cell receptor (beta chain) described here comes from a study of cytomegalovirus exposure and HLA in healthy donors. As for this clone: No antigen is known for it.

Study results and limitations: Reports described diagnosis of cytomegalovirus status by the classifier as highly specific and sensitive.

At sampling all donors were nominally healthy, likely with unrecorded immune exposures. Germline assignment: CDR1 MGHDK and CDR2 SYGVNS. V lost 4 bases, J lost 2 bases, and 5 bases stayed unmatched. The CDR3 extends over 15 amino acids. The PCR used 60 Vbeta and 13 Jbeta primers. Sequenced by immunoSEQ multiplex PCR; TCRdb stores in-frame clones only, minus some. The table shows 200,000 to 250,000 clones, with about 77% occurring only once. This receptor was obtained from a boy between 10 and 17 years old in good health and CMV-seronegative. The gene calls are TRBV25-1 and TRBJ2-5; 9 nucleotides agree with TRBD1. The sample taken for sequencing was PBMCs. CDR3 residues: CASSGLDRGQETQYF. The CDR3 coding sequence is TGTGCCAGCAGTGGGCTAGACAGGGGGCAAGAGACCCAGTACTTC.